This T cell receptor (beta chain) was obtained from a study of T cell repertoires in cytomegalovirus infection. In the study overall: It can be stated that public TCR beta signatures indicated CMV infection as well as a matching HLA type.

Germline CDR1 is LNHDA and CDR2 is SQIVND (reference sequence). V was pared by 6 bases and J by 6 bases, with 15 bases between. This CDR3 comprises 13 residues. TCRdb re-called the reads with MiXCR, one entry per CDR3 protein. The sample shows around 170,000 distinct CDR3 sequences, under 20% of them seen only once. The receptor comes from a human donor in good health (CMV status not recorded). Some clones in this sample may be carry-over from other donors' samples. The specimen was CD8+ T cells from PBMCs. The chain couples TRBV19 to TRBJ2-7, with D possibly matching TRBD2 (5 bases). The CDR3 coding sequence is TGTGCCAGTAGCCGGGGTGAGGTCTCCGAGCAGTACTTC. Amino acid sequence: CASSRGEVSEQYF.